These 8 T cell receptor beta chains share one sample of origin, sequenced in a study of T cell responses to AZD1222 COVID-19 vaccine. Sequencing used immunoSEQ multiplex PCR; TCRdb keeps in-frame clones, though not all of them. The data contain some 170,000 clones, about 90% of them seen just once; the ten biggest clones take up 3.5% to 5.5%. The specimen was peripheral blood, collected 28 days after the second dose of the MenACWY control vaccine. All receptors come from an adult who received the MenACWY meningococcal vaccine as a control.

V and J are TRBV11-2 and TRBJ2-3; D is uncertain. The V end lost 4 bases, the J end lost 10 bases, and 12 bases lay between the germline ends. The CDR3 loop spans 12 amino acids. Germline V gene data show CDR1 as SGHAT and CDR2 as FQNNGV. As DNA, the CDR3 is TGTGCCAGCAGCTCAGTACTTTCCCCGCAGTATTTT. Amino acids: CASSSVLSPQYF.

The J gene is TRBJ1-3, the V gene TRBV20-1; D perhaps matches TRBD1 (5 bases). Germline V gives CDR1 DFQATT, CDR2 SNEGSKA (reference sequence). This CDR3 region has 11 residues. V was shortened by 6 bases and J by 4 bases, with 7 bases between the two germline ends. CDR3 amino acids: CSAGGGNTIYF. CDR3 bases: TGCAGTGCGGGGGGGGGAAACACCATATATTTT.

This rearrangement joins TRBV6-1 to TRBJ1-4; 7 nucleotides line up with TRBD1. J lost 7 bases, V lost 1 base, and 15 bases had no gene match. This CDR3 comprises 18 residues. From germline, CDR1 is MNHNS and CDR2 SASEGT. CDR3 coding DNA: TGTGCCAGCAGTGAAGAGGCTGGGGGGAGGGGGCTGGCTGAAAAACTGTTTTTT. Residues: CASSEEAGGRGLAEKLFF.

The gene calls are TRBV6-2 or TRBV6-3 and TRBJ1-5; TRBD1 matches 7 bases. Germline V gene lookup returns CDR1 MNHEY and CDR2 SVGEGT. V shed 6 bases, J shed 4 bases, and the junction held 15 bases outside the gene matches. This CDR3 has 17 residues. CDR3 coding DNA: TGTGCCAGCAGCACCCCCTTCCTAGACAGGGCTAATCAGCCCCAGCATTTT. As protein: CASSTPFLDRANQPQHF.

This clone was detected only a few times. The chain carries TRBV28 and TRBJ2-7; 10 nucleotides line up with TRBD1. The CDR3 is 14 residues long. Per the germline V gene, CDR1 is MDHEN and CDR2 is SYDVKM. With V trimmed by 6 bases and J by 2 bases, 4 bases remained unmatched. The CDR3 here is CASSPGQGAYEQYF. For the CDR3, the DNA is TGTGCCAGCAGCCCAGGACAGGGGGCCTACGAGCAGTACTTC.

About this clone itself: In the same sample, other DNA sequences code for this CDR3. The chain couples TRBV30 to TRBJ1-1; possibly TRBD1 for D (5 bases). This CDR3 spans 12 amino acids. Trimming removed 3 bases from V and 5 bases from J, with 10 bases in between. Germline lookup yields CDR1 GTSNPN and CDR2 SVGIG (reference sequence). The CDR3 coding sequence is TGTGCCTGGAGCCCCGGGGGGACTGAAGCTTTCTTT. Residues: CAWSPGGTEAFF.

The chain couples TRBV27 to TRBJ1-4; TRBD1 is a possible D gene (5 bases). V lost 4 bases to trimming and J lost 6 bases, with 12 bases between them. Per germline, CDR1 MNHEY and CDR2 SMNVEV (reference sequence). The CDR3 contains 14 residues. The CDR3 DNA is TGTGCCAGCAGTTCCCAAGGGGCTGATGAAAAACTGTTTTTT. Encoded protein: CASSSQGADEKLFF.

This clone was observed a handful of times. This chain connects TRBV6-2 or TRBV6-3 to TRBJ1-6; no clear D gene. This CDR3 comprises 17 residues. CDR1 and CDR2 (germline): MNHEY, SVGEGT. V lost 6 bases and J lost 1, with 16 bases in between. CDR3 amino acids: CASSPSGYGSYNSPLHF. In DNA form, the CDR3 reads TGTGCCAGCAGCCCTAGCGGGTATGGGTCCTATAATTCACCCCTCCACTTT.